Listed here are 15 T cell receptor beta chains from one sample, sequenced in a study of blood T cell repertoires in COVID-19. Here immunoSEQ multiplex PCR was the method, and the copy in TCRdb shows in-frame clones only, minus some. The data hold some 400,000 clones, with roughly 91% observed a single time. Sequences were obtained from PBMCs or T cells enriched from blood (not recorded which). These TCRs come from a woman aged 25-40 years who had recovered from COVID-19.

This chain connects TRBV6-1 to TRBJ1-1, with TRBD1 identical over 8 bases. V lost 0 bases and J lost 12; bases outside the gene matches: 15. Germline V gives CDR1 MNHNS, CDR2 SASEGT. The CDR3 spans 16 residues. DNA for the CDR3: TGTGCCAGCAGTGAAGCATCGGGGACAGGCTCCTTTGGGACTTTCTTT. It encodes CASSEASGTGSFGTFF.

The CDR3 DNA reads as TGTGCCTGGAGTGAGGACAGGGAAGACCTAAACTATGGCTACACCTTC. As protein: CAWSEDREDLNYGYTF. V is TRBV30 and J is TRBJ1-2; 8 positions match TRBD1. V shed 1 base and J 2 bases; nucleotides not matched to a gene: 9. This CDR3 has 16 residues. The germline CDR1 and CDR2 sequences are GTSNPN and SVGIG (reference sequence).

The rearrangement joins TRBV18 to TRBJ1-1, with D unresolved. Germline V gene sequence: CDR1 KGHSH, CDR2 LQKENI. The length of the CDR3 is 15 residues. V was cut by 2 bases and J by 4 bases, with 14 bases left in between. The CDR3: CASSPMVGDGTEAFF. The CDR3 nucleotides read TGTGCCAGCTCACCAATGGTAGGAGACGGCACTGAAGCTTTCTTT. Using reference TRBV18 and TRBJ1-1 for the parts outside the CDR3, the full variable domain is NAGVMQNPRHLVRRRGQEARLRCSPMKGHSHVYWYRQLPEEGLKFMVYLQKENIIDESGMPKERFSAEFPKEGPSILRIQQVVRGDSAAYFCASSPMVGDGTEAFFGQGTRLTVV.

V and J are TRBV2 and TRBJ1-2, with a tentative D call TRBD1 (5 bases). Trimming removed 10 bases at V and 4 bases at J, with 13 bases between. From germline, CDR1 is SNHLY and CDR2 FYNNEI. CDR3 size: 12 residues. The CDR3 DNA sequence: TGTGCCACCCCAGGGAGGGGCTATGGCTACACCTTC. Its protein product is CATPGRGYGYTF.

The V call is TRBV28, the J call TRBJ2-5; 7 bases line up with TRBD1. The CDR3 covers 16 residues. The J segment lost 4 bases and the V segment lost 4 bases, leaving 12 bases of the junction unmatched. The germline V gene has CDR1 MDHEN and CDR2 SYDVKM. The chain's CDR3 is CASSSPVRTGGETQYF. The CDR3 DNA follows: TGTGCCAGCAGTTCACCCGTGAGGACAGGCGGAGAGACCCAGTACTTC.

The rearrangement links TRBV18 to TRBJ1-6; weak D call: TRBD1 (5 bases). The CDR3 has 16 residues. V gave up 5 bases and J gave up 6 bases, with 17 bases separating them. CDR1 and CDR2 (germline): KGHSH, LQKENI. This CDR3 is CASSAGTAETNSPLHF. CDR3 bases: TGTGCCAGCTCAGCCGGGACTGCCGAAACTAATTCACCCCTCCACTTT.

The V and J genes are TRBV5-1 and TRBJ2-2; D might be TRBD1 (6 bases). The length of the CDR3 is 16 residues. Germline values: CDR1 SGHRS, CDR2 YFSETQ. V was clipped by 7 bases and J by 3 bases, with 19 bases between them. The CDR3 loop is CASFDRTETDTGELFF. CDR3 bases: TGCGCCAGCTTTGATAGGACAGAAACGGACACCGGGGAGCTGTTTTTT. Full variable domain (outside the CDR3, taken from reference TRBV5-1 and TRBJ2-2): KAGVTQTPRYLIKTRGQQVTLSCSPISGHRSVSWYQQTPGQGLQFLFEYFSETQRNKGNFPGRFSGRQFSNSRSEMNVSTLELGDSALYLCASFDRTETDTGELFFGEGSRLTVL.

The genes are TRBV7-8 and TRBJ1-5; D perhaps matches TRBD1 (6 bases). Germline V CDR1 and CDR2: SGHVS, FQNEAQ. This CDR3 has 17 residues. Trimming cost V 1 base and J 0 bases, with 13 bases left between them. The DNA of the CDR3 is TGTGCCAGCAGCTTAGTTCACAGGGTTCATAGCAATCAGCCCCAGCATTTT. Translated: CASSLVHRVHSNQPQHF.

This chain joins TRBV12-3 or TRBV12-4 and TRBJ1-2, with D possibly matching TRBD1 (6 bases). The V and J ends lost 5 bases and 0 bases respectively, with 7 bases between them. This CDR3 spans 13 amino acids. As DNA, the CDR3 is TGTGCCAGCAGTGGACAGTCTAACTATGGCTACACCTTC. It codes for CASSGQSNYGYTF.

This chain joins TRBV6-2 or TRBV6-3 and TRBJ1-2; 12 bases are shared with TRBD1. The CDR3 runs 15 residues. Germline values: CDR1 MNHEY, CDR2 SVGEGT. The junction had 4 bases not matched to a gene; V was cut back by 4 bases and J by 4 bases. The CDR3 reads CASSWDRGLVYGYTF. The CDR3 coding sequence is TGTGCCAGCAGTTGGGACAGGGGGCTTGTCTATGGCTACACCTTC.

V is TRBV6-5 and J is TRBJ1-2; 8 nucleotides align to TRBD1. V was pared by 5 bases and J by 5 bases, with 7 bases of the junction left unmatched. The CDR3 is made up of 14 amino acids. The germline gives CDR1 MNHEY, CDR2 SVGAGI. The CDR3 region has the DNA TGTGCCAGCAGTCTTACGGACAGGGAATATGGCTACACCTTC. Translation: CASSLTDREYGYTF.

This chain joins TRBV25-1 and TRBJ2-5, with TRBD2 identical over 7 bases. CDR3 length equals 14 residues. The germline V gene encodes CDR1 MGHDK and CDR2 SYGVNS. The ends lost 4 bases at V and 2 bases at J; junction bases unmatched: 4. Here the CDR3 reads CASSASGIQETQYF. CDR3 in DNA: TGTGCCAGCAGTGCTAGCGGAATACAAGAGACCCAGTACTTC.

The V and J genes are TRBV19 and TRBJ1-1; 8 bases align to TRBD1. From germline, CDR1 is LNHDA and CDR2 SQIVND (reference sequence). The CDR3 totals 17 residues. V was clipped by 3 bases and J by 6 bases; unmatched bases: 15. The CDR3 spells CASSISGTGFTVAEAFF. The CDR3 DNA reads as TGTGCCAGTAGTATTTCCGGGACAGGCTTTACCGTGGCTGAAGCTTTCTTT.

The chain joins TRBV7-3 to TRBJ1-1; D gene unclear. V was cut by 6 bases and J by 3 bases, with 11 bases left in between. CDR1 is SGHTA, CDR2 FQGTGA, per germline. The CDR3 is 13 amino acids. The CDR3 region is CASSLESYTEAFF. Here the CDR3 DNA reads TGTGCCAGCAGTCTAGAAAGTTACACTGAAGCTTTCTTT.

The chain couples TRBV15 to TRBJ2-3; tentatively, D is TRBD1 (5 bases). Germline V gene data show CDR1 as LNHNV and CDR2 as YYDKDF (reference sequence). The CDR3 loop spans 15 amino acids. Deletions cut 0 bases from V and 4 bases from J, with 11 bases between. The DNA for the CDR3 is TGTGCCACCAGCAGAGATGGAGACAGTGCAGATACGCAGTATTTT. The encoded protein is CATSRDGDSADTQYF.